The clone carrying this TCR beta chain was recorded only once. Its antigen is not known. The data belong to a study of graft-versus-host responses after intestinal transplantation. Study results and caveats: Among recipient marrow samples, GvH clones were found; some appeared first in ileum or blood. Allograft clonal ratios (graft-versus-host to host-versus-graft) were high in patients who had graft-donor T cell macrochimerism.

Produced via immunoSEQ multiplex PCR; TCRdb's table is partial and in-frame only. The sample contains roughly 98,000 clones, 90% to 95% of which appear only once. The sequence was obtained from a human donor who was the organ donor for an intestinal transplant. Material: unstimulated CD8+ T cells sorted from spleen or lymph node cells, obtained before transplant.

The CDR3 protein is CASSESSGIIETQYF. The CDR3 DNA reads TGTGCCAGCAGTGAATCCAGCGGGATTATAGAGACCCAGTACTTC. The rearrangement joins TRBV2 to TRBJ2-5; 7 bases agree with TRBD2. Per the germline V gene, CDR1 is SNHLY and CDR2 is FYNNEI. V was pared by 2 bases and J by 4 bases, with 7 bases of the junction left unmatched. The CDR3 is 15 residues long.